This is a list of T cell receptor beta chains from one sample in a study of T cell responses to AZD1222 COVID-19 vaccine. Assay used: immunoSEQ multiplex PCR; TCRdb lists only in-frame clones, some missing. The sample comprises about 120,000 clones, roughly 85% of which are singletons, and 1.5% to 2% rests with the top ten. Material: peripheral blood, obtained on day 0 of AZD1222 vaccination. The source is an adult in good health. The CDR3 runs from the conserved cysteine through the conserved F or W. The D gene is left open where the match is weak. Not every row has a clone size; where given, it reads once, few, many or a size class.

v_gene	d_gene	j_gene	abundance	CDR3nt	CDR3aa
TRBV6-2/TRBV6-3	TRBD1	TRBJ2-7	.	TGTGCCAGCAGTTACCACCCAAATCGACAGGGGGCCTACGAGCAGTACTTC	CASSYHPNRQGAYEQYF
TRBV18	.	TRBJ1-6	.	TGTGCCAGCTCACCGGCAGTCGCTTCACCCCTCCACTTT	CASSPAVASPLHF
TRBV11-3	.	TRBJ1-1	.	TGTGCCAGCCTAGGGGGGGACGGTACTGAAGCTTTCTTT	CASLGGDGTEAFF
TRBV7-9	TRBD1	TRBJ1-1	.	TGTGCCAGCAGCTCATACAGGGGCCAGAACACTGAAGCTTTCTTT	CASSSYRGQNTEAFF
TRBV3-1/TRBV3-2	TRBD1	TRBJ2-1	.	TGTGCCAGCAGCACGGACAGGGGGCTGAGGAACAATGAGCAGTTCTTC	CASSTDRGLRNNEQFF
TRBV19	TRBD1	TRBJ1-1	.	TGTGCCAGTAGTAGACAGGGAGGTTACACTGAAGCTTTCTTT	CASSRQGGYTEAFF
TRBV19	TRBD2	TRBJ2-1	.	TGTGCCAGTATCGCCGCGGGGGGTTGGAATGAGCAGTTCTTC	CASIAAGGWNEQFF
TRBV5-6	TRBD2	TRBJ2-5	.	TGTGCCAGCAGCTTTTTTGCACGCGGGAGGGAGCAAGAGACCCAGTACTTC	CASSFFARGREQETQYF
TRBV12-3/TRBV12-4	.	TRBJ2-7	.	TGTGCCAGCAGTTTCTCCTACGAGCAGTACTTC	CASSFSYEQYF
TRBV7-8	.	TRBJ2-7	once	TGTGCCAGCAGCTTAGCGGGAAGTCTGACTTCCTACGAGCAGTACTTC	CASSLAGSLTSYEQYF
TRBV4-1	.	TRBJ1-5	.	TGCGCCAGCAAGGAGGGGGAGCGTAGCAATCAGCCCCAGCATTTT	CASKEGERSNQPQHF
TRBV6-5	TRBD1	TRBJ1-5	.	TGTGCCAGCAGTCGAGACAGGGGTAGCAATCAGCCCCAGCATTTT	CASSRDRGSNQPQHF
TRBV3-1/TRBV3-2	.	TRBJ1-5	.	TGTGCCAGCAGCTGGAGTCTTCTTTGGCATCATCAGCCCCAGCATTTT	CASSWSLLWHHQPQHF
TRBV3-1/TRBV3-2	TRBD1	TRBJ1-2	once	TGTGCCAGCAGCTTCGCCGGGACAGGGGATAGCTACACCTTC	CASSFAGTGDSYTF
TRBV7-6	.	TRBJ2-1	.	TGTGCCAGCAACGCGGGGAAAGCCATTGAGCAGTTCTTC	CASNAGKAIEQFF
TRBV30	.	TRBJ1-3	.	TGTGCCTGGAAATCGGGCGCTGGAAACACCATATATTTT	CAWKSGAGNTIYF
TRBV10-3	.	TRBJ2-7	.	TGTGCCATCAGTGCCCAGGGCTACGAGCAGTACTTC	CAISAQGYEQYF
TRBV7-9	TRBD2	TRBJ2-1	.	TGTGCCAGCAGCCCAGTACGGGGACTAGCGTACAATGAGCAGTTCTTC	CASSPVRGLAYNEQFF
TRBV7-2	TRBD1	TRBJ1-2	few	TGTGCCAGCAGCCCAGAACACAGGGGGGCCACCTTC	CASSPEHRGATF
TRBV7-3	.	TRBJ2-3	.	TGTGCCAGCAGCTTAATGGGACCTGCAGATACGCAGTATTTT	CASSLMGPADTQYF
TRBV29-1	.	TRBJ1-1	.	TGCAGCACTGAGAACACTGAAGCTTTCTTT	CSTENTEAFF
TRBV7-2	TRBD2	TRBJ2-3	.	TGTGCCAGCAGCTTACTAGCGGGGACTAGCACAGATACGCAGTATTTT	CASSLLAGTSTDTQYF
TRBV5-4	TRBD2	TRBJ2-2	.	TGTGCCAGCAGCCCGATGGGACTAGTAAACACCGGGGAGCTGTTTTTT	CASSPMGLVNTGELFF
TRBV6-5	.	TRBJ1-3	.	TGTGCCAGCAGACAGGGTTATGGAAACACCATATATTTT	CASRQGYGNTIYF
TRBV30	TRBD2	TRBJ2-1	.	TGTGCCTGGAGTGTACTAGCGGGAGGGGGTGAGCAGTTCTTC	CAWSVLAGGGEQFF
TRBV5-1	.	TRBJ1-4	.	TGCGCCAGCAGTTCGGGACACGATAATGAAAAACTGTTTTTT	CASSSGHDNEKLFF
TRBV4-2	.	TRBJ1-6	.	TGTGCCAGCAGCCCCTCGGTGCAGTCGAATTCACCCCTCCACTTT	CASSPSVQSNSPLHF
TRBV3-1/TRBV3-2	.	TRBJ1-6	.	TGTGCCAGCAGCCAGGGCACATCACCCCTCCACTTT	CASSQGTSPLHF
TRBV24-1	TRBD2	TRBJ2-2	.	TGTGCCACCAGTGATTTCCGTTCGCTAGCGGGAGACACCGGGGAGCTGTTTTTT	CATSDFRSLAGDTGELFF
TRBV7-9	.	TRBJ2-7	.	TGTGCCAGCAGCTCACTGGACGAGCCCGAGCAGTACTTC	CASSSLDEPEQYF
TRBV7-8	.	TRBJ2-2	.	TGTGCCAGCAGCCAAGCCCGCCGCGGTATTAAGAACACCGGGGAGCTGTTTTTT	CASSQARRGIKNTGELFF
TRBV5-1	.	TRBJ2-5	.	TGCGCCAGCAGCGCGGGACGCTTTGTTGAGACCCAGTACTTC	CASSAGRFVETQYF
TRBV21-1	.	TRBJ1-1	.	TGTGCCAGCAGCTCCCGAGGTTTGGCTGAAGCTTTCTTT	CASSSRGLAEAFF
TRBV30	TRBD1	TRBJ2-7	.	TGTGCCTGGAGGCCGAAGGGACAGGGGGTTAGCTCCTACGAGCAGTACTTC	CAWRPKGQGVSSYEQYF
TRBV10-3	.	TRBJ2-1	.	TGTGCCATCAGTCAAACAGAGAACGAGCAGTTCTTC	CAISQTENEQFF
TRBV2	TRBD1	TRBJ1-2	.	TGTGCCAGCAGTGAAGCACAGGGGGCTACCTTTCACACCTTC	CASSEAQGATFHTF
TRBV30	.	TRBJ1-2	.	TGTGCCTGGAGTGAGAGAAGAGGGTACGGCTACACCTTC	CAWSERRGYGYTF
TRBV5-1	TRBD2	TRBJ2-5	.	TGCGCCAGCAGCCTCCAACTAGCGGGGGGTGGCGAGACCCAGTACTTC	CASSLQLAGGGETQYF
TRBV3-1/TRBV3-2	.	TRBJ2-3	once	TGTGCCAGCAGCCAAGATAGCGGAAGCACAGATACGCAGTATTTT	CASSQDSGSTDTQYF
TRBV5-1	.	TRBJ1-5	.	TGCGCCAGCAGCCCGGAGGGGTTTAGCAATCAGCCCCAGCATTTT	CASSPEGFSNQPQHF
TRBV21-1	.	TRBJ1-1	.	TGTGCCAGCAGCAACATCGTGTTCGACACTGAAGCTTTCTTT	CASSNIVFDTEAFF
TRBV14	TRBD1	TRBJ2-6	once	TGTGCCAGCAGCCTGTCGGGGACAGGGTCTAGAGGGGCCAACGTCCTGACTTTC	CASSLSGTGSRGANVLTF
TRBV3-1/TRBV3-2	TRBD1	TRBJ1-4	.	TGTGCCAGCACCTCTTTGGACAGGGCTGGGGAAAAACTGTTTTTT	CASTSLDRAGEKLFF
TRBV18	.	TRBJ2-1	.	TGTGCCAGCTCTGACCCATACAATGAGCAGTTCTTC	CASSDPYNEQFF
TRBV19	TRBD1	TRBJ1-5	.	TGTGCCAGTGGGTCCGGGACAGGGGGGGGTCAGCCCCAGCATTTT	CASGSGTGGGQPQHF
TRBV6-2/TRBV6-3	TRBD1	TRBJ1-5	once	TGTGCCAGCAGTTACTCGGTGGGACAGCCCCGAAATCAGCCCCAGCATTTT	CASSYSVGQPRNQPQHF
TRBV24-1	TRBD1	TRBJ1-6	.	TGTGCCACCCACGGACAGGGGCTACCCCCTGGGGATTCACCCCTCCACTTT	CATHGQGLPPGDSPLHF
TRBV29-1	.	TRBJ2-1	.	TGCAGCGTCGACCGAGGCACGAATCTAAATGAGCAGTTCTTC	CSVDRGTNLNEQFF
TRBV9	.	TRBJ1-4	.	TGTGCCAGCAGCGTAGAGGCCGCCCCGGGGGAAAAACTGTTTTTT	CASSVEAAPGEKLFF
TRBV5-1	TRBD2	TRBJ2-1	.	TGCGCCAGCAGCTTACGACTAGCGGGGACCAATGAGCAGTTCTTC	CASSLRLAGTNEQFF
TRBV9	TRBD1	TRBJ2-1	.	TGTGCCAGCAGCCTGGGACAGTTATCCTACAATGAGCAGTTCTTC	CASSLGQLSYNEQFF
TRBV5-1	.	TRBJ2-2	.	TGCGCCAGCACCCGAGGGGTGAGGGAAAACACCGGGGAGCTGTTTTTT	CASTRGVRENTGELFF
TRBV27	TRBD1	TRBJ1-6	.	TGTGCCAGCAGTTTAAGAGACAGGGCTTCACCCCTCCACTTT	CASSLRDRASPLHF
TRBV7-8	.	TRBJ1-1	few	TGTGCCAGCAGCCCCCTTCCTCGGAACACTGAAGCTTTCTTT	CASSPLPRNTEAFF
TRBV4-1	.	TRBJ2-4	.	TGCGCCAGCAGCCAATACGAAAGATTGGAATCAATAGCCAAAAACATTCAGTACTTC	CASSQYERLESIAKNIQYF
TRBV4-2	.	TRBJ1-6	few	TGTGCCAGCAGCCAAGATCGGCTGGGCTATAATTCACCCCTCCACTTT	CASSQDRLGYNSPLHF